This paragraph reports one T cell receptor beta chain. Its target is not known. The data derive from a study of glioma-infiltrating T cells. Study-wide results and caveats: Gliomas, especially low-grade, showed above-expected tissue-blood divergence; non-neoplastic patients showed below.

TCR alpha and beta CDR3 regions were amplified from RNA using iRepertoire nested multiplex PCR. In TCRdb, the multiplex PCR reads were re-called with MiXCR into one record per CDR3 protein. In the table there are 100,000 to 150,000 distinct CDR3 sequences, roughly 20% of which are singletons. In germline, CDR1 is LNHDA, CDR2 SQIVND (reference sequence). V shed 3 bases and J shed 2 bases, with 7 bases lying between them. The CDR3 is made up of 13 amino acids. The sequence derives from a human donor with low-grade glioma or glioblastoma, undergoing nonglioma brain surgery, or in good health (not recorded which). Material for sequencing was glioma tissue, nonneoplastic brain tissue, or PBMCs (not recorded which). The chain carries TRBV19 and TRBJ2-5; D is unclear. CDR3 nucleotide sequence: TGTGCCAGTAGTATCGCCAAACAAGAGACCCAGTACTTC. Amino acid sequence: CASSIAKQETQYF.